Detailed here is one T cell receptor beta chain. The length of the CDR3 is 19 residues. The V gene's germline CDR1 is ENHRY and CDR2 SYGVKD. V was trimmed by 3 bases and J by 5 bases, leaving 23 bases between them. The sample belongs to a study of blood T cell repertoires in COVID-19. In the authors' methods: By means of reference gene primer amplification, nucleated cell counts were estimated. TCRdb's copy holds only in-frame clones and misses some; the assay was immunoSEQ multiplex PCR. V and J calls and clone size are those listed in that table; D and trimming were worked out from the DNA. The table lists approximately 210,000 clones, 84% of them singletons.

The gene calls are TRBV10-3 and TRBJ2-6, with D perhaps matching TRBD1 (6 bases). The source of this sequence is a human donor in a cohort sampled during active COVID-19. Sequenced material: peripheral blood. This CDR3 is CAISELRGTGSPWANVLTF. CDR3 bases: TGTGCCATCAGTGAACTTAGGGGGACGGGGTCGCCGTGGGCCAACGTCCTGACTTTC.